This T cell receptor (beta chain) was sequenced during a study of a mutant IDH1 vaccine in newly diagnosed glioma. Study at large: Onset of vaccination occurred 4-6 weeks following radiotherapy alone, or with temozolomide cycles. Averaging approximately 42 years of age, treated patients were around 62% male and roughly 38% female.

Data came from immunoSEQ multiplex PCR; TCRdb stores just in-frame clones and leaves some out. The data show under 60,000 clones, about three quarters seen once. Specified time point: week 47, end of study. A 20-mer mutant IDH1 peptide at 300 ug was injected subcutaneously with topical imiquimod. Concerning this clone itself: Its antigen remains unidentified. The junction shows a germline mismatch at one end, possibly a read error.

The clonotype comes from a woman aged 35 to 49 with glioma. Some clones in this sample may be carry-over from other donors' samples. The specimen comprised PBMCs, sampled from a glioma patient whose treatment included an IDH1 peptide vaccine.

CDR3 amino acids: CASSLGQGAGANALTF. The CDR3 region has the DNA TGTGCCAGCAGCTTAGGACAGGGGGCTGGGGCCAACGCCCTGACTTTC. This chain joins TRBV5-6 and TRBJ2-6; the match to TRBD1 covers 11 bases. This CDR3 contains 16 residues. The germline V gene encodes CDR1 SGHDT and CDR2 YYEEEE. The full variable domain, its missing parts supplied by reference TRBV5-6 and TRBJ2-6, is DAGVTQSPTHLIKTRGQQVTLRCSPKSGHDTVSWYQQALGQGPQFIFQYYEEEERQRGNFPDRFSGHQFPNYSSELNVNALLLGDSALYLCASSLGQGAGANALTFGAGSRLTVL.